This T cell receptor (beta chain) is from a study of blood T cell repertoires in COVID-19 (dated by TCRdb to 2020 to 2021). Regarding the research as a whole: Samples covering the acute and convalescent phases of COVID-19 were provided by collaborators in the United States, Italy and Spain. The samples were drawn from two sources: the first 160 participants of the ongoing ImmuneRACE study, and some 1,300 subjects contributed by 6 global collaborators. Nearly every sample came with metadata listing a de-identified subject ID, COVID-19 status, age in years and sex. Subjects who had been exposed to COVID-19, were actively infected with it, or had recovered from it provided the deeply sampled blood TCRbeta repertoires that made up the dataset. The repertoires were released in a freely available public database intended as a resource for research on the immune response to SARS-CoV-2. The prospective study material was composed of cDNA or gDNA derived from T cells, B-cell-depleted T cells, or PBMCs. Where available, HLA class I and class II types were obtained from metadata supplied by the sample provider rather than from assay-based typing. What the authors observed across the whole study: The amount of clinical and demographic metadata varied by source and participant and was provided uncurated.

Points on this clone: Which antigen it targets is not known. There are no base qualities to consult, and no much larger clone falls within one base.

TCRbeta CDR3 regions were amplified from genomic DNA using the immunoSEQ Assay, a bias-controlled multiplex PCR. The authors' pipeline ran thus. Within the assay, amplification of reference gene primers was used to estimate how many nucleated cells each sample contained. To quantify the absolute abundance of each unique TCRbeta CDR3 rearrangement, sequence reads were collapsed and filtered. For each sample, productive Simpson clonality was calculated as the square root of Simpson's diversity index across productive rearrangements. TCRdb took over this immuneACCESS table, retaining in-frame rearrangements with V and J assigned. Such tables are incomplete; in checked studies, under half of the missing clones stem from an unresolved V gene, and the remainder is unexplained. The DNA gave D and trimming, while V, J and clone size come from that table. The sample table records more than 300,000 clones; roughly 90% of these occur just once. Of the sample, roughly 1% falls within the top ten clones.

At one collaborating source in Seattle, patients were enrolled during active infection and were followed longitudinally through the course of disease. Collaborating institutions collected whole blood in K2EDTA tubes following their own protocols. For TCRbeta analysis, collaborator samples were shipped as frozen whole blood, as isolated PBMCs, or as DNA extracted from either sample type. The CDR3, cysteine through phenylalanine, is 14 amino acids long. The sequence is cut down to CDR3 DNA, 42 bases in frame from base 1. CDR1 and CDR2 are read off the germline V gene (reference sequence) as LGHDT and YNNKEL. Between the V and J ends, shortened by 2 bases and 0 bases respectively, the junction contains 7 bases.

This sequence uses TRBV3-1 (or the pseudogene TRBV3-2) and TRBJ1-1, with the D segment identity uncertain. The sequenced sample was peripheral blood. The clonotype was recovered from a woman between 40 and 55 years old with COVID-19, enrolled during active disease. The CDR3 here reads CASSQPGLNTEAFF. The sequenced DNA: TGTGCCAGCAGCCAACCCGGGTTGAACACTGAAGCTTTCTTT.